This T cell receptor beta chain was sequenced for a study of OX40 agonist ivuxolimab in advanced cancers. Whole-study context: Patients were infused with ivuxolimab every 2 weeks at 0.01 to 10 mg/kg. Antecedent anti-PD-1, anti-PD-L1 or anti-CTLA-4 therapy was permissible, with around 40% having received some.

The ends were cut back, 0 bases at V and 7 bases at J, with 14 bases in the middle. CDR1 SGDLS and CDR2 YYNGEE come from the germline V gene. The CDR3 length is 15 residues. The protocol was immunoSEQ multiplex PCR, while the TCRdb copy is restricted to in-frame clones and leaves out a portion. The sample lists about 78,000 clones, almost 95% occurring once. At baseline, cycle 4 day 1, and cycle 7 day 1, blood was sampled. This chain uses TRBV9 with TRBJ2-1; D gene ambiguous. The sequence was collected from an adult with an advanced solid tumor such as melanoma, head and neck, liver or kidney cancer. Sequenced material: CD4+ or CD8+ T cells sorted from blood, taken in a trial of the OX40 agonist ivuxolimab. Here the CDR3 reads CASSVGDGNANEQFF. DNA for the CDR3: TGTGCCAGCAGCGTAGGGGATGGGAATGCAAATGAGCAGTTCTTC.